This T cell receptor (beta chain) was profiled in a study of blood T cells in healthy people across ages. Study-wide results and caveats: Per million T cells, TCR beta diversity dropped about linearly as age rose. It was not possible, with unsorted PBMCs, to conclusively compare naive and antigen-experienced cells.

As for this clonotype: Its cognate antigen is unknown.

A second PCR of about 7 to 12 cycles used a sample-barcoded 5' primer and a J-beta primer mix. Each cDNA was tagged by a template-switch adaptor containing 12 random nucleotides. At least 2.5 million CDR3-containing paired-end reads were obtained per sample. TCRdb re-called the 5' RACE reads with MiXCR, one entry per CDR3 protein. This table has approximately 400,000 distinct CDR3 sequences, roughly half appearing once. The CDR3 totals 17 residues. Germline V gene data show CDR1 as DFQATT and CDR2 as SNEGSKA (reference sequence). V gave up 5 bases and J gave up 1 base; unmatched junction bases: 11. The clonotype was recovered from a man aged 60 to 75 in good health. J is TRBJ1-4 and V is TRBV20-1, with TRBD1 identical over 9 bases. Sequenced input: blood. Written as DNA, the CDR3 is TGCAGTGCTCCCCATGGGACAGGGACTAGAACTAATGAAAAACTGTTTTTT. The encoded protein is CSAPHGTGTRTNEKLFF.